These T cell receptor beta chains were read from a single sample in a study of shared clonotypes between healthy human individuals. The protocol was immunoSEQ multiplex PCR, while the TCRdb copy is restricted to in-frame clones and leaves out a portion. The data contain about 2 million clones, just under 95% of them seen just once; the ten biggest clones take up more than 0.9%. Sequenced: naive CD8+ T cells sorted from blood. The receptors here all came from a man in his late teens or twenties in good health. Both conserved end residues are trimmed from each CDR3. Fields, in order: J gene, V gene, CDR3 protein.

>TRBJ2-3|TRBV7-3
ASSLLLADTQY
>TRBJ2-7|TRBV4-3
ASSQRTSGLYEQY
>TRBJ2-5|TRBV10-2
ASSEGGTETQY
>TRBJ2-7|TRBV19
ASSPAILYEQY
>TRBJ2-7|TRBV6-5
ASSYHEGSYEQY
>TRBJ2-1|TRBV7-9
ASSPDRGRPRNNEQF
>TRBJ2-2|TRBV7-9
ASSTPDRVSTGELF
>TRBJ1-2|TRBV21-1
ASSISRYGYT
>TRBJ2-5|TRBV13
ASSSWTGKATQY
>TRBJ1-3|TRBV15
ATSQGLAGNTIY
>TRBJ1-1|TRBV6-5
ASSYLGASMNTEAF
>TRBJ2-1|TRBV18
ASSEGITSGTGGNEQF
>TRBJ2-1|TRBV29-1
SALGGGSGGPINEQF
>TRBJ1-5|TRBV27
ASRTRTGQPQH
>TRBJ2-1|TRBV6-6
ASSYSEGPSGNEQF
>TRBJ2-7|TRBV6-5
ASSLTSGRMGSEQY
>TRBJ2-3|TRBV10-1
ASSEASGGPDTQY
>TRBJ2-7|TRBV7-2
ASSLDGLVEQY
>TRBJ2-7|TRBV4-1
ASSQGAHYEQY
>TRBJ2-2|TRBV9
ASSLLGQKNTGELF
>TRBJ2-7|TRBV27
ASSLSGTSVGQY
>TRBJ2-1|TRBV5-6
ASSSDSSYNEQF
>TRBJ2-3|TRBV27
ASSLSASAFSTDTQY
>TRBJ1-1|TRBV28
ASSLAGGNTEAF
>TRBJ2-7|TRBV6-1
ASSEWETGTYEQY